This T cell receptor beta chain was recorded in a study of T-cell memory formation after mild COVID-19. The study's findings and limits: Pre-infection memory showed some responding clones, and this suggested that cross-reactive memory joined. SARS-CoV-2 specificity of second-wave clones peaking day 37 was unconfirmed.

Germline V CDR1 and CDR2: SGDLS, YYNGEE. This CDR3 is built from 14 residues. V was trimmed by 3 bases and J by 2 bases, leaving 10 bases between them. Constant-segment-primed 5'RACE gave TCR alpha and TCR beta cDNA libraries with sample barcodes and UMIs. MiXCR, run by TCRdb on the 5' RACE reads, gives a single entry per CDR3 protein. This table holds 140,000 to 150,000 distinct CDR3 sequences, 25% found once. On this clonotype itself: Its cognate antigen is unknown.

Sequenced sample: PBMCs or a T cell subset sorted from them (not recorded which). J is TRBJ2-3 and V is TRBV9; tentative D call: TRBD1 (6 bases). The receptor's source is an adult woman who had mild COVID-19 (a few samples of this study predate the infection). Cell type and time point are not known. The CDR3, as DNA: TGTGCCAGCAGCGCTGACAGGAACACAGATACGCAGTATTTT. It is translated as CASSADRNTDTQYF.